The sequence of this T cell receptor beta chain was determined in a study of cytomegalovirus exposure and HLA in healthy donors. Trimming removed 4 bases from V and 1 base from J; junction bases left unmatched: 4. CDR1 and CDR2 (germline): SGDLS, YYNGEE. This CDR3 is 14 amino acids long. 13 Jbeta primers and 60 Vbeta primers were used for the PCR. Assay: immunoSEQ multiplex PCR; the TCRdb copy retains only in-frame clones and omits some. Of about 150,000 clones listed, 65% to 85% are singletons. The chain is built from TRBV9 and TRBJ1-1; 7 bases line up with TRBD1. The specimen was PBMCs. The receptor was isolated from a woman between 35 and 50 years old in good health and CMV-seropositive. CDR3 protein: CASSRGDRNTEAFF. The DNA for the CDR3 is TGTGCCAGCAGCAGAGGGGACAGGAACACTGAAGCTTTCTTT.